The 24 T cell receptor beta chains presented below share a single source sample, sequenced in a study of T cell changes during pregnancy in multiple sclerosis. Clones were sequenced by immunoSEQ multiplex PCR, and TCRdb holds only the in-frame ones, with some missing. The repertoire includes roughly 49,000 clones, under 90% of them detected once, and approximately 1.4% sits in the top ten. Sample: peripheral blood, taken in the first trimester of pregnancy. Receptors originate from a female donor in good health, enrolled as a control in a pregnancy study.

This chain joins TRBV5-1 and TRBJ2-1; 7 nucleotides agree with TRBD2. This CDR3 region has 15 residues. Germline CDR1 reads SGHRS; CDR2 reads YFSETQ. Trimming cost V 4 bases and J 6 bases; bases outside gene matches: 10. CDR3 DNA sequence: TGCGCCAGCAGCCCGGACCCTAGCGGAATCAATGAGCAGTTCTTC. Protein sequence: CASSPDPSGINEQFF.

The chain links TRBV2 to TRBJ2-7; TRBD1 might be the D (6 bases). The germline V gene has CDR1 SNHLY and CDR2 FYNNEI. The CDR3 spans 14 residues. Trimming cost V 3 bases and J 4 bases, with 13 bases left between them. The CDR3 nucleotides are TGTGCCAGCAGTGACGTACAGGGTTGGTACGAGCAGTACTTC. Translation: CASSDVQGWYEQYF.

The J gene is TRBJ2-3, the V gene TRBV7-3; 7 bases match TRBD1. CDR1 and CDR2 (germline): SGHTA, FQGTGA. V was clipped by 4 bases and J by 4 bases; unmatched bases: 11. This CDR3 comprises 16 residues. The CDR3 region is CASSSRGGAGSDTQYF. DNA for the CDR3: TGTGCCAGCAGCTCACGAGGGGGCGCGGGCTCAGATACGCAGTATTTT.

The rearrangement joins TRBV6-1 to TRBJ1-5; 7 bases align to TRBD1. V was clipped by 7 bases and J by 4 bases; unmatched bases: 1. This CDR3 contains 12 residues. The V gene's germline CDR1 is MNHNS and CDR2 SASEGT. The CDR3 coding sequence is TGTGCCAGCAAACAGGGGAATCAGCCCCAGCATTTT. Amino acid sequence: CASKQGNQPQHF.

The CDR3 sequence is CASSSHRDRGSEAFF. The CDR3 DNA follows: TGTGCCAGCAGCTCACACCGGGACAGGGGCTCTGAAGCTTTCTTT. The chain couples TRBV7-9 to TRBJ1-1; 10 bases match TRBD1. This CDR3 has 15 residues. Germline loops: CDR1 SEHNR, CDR2 FQNEAQ (reference sequence). Unmatched junction bases numbered 8, after V lost 4 bases and J lost 6 bases.

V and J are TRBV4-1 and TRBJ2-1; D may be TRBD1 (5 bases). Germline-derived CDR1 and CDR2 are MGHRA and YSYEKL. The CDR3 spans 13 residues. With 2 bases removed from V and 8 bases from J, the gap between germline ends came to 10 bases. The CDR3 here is CASSQRQGDEQFF. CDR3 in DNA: TGCGCCAGCAGCCAAAGGCAGGGCGATGAGCAGTTCTTC.

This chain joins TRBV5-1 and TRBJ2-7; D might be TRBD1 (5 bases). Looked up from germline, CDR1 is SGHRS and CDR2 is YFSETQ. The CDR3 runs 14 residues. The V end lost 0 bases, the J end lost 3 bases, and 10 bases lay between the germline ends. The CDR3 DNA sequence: TGCGCCAGCAGCTTGGGGTCAGGGATCTACGAGCAGTACTTC. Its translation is CASSLGSGIYEQYF.

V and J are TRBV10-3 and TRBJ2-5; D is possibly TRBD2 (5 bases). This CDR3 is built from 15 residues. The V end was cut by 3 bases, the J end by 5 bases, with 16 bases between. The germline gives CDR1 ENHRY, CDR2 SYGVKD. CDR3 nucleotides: TGTGCCATCAGTGAAGGTAGAGCGGATGCGGAGACCCAGTACTTC. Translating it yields CAISEGRADAETQYF.

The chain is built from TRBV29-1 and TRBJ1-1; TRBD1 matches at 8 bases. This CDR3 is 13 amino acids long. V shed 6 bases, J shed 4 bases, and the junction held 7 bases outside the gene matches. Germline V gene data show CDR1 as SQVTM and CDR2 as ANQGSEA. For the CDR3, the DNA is TGCAGCGTCCAGACAGGGGAAGGCACTGAAGCTTTCTTT. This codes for CSVQTGEGTEAFF. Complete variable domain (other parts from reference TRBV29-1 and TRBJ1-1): SAVISQKPSRDICQRGTSLTIQCQVDSQVTMMFWYRQQPGQSLTLIATANQGSEATYESGFVIDKFPISRPNLTFSTLTVSNMSPEDSSIYLCSVQTGEGTEAFFGQGTRLTVV.

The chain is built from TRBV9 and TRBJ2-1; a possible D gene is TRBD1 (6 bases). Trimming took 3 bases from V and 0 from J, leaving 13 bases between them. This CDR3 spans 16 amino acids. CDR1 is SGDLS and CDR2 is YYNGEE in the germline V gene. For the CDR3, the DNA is TGTGCCAGCAGCGCCCCCGGGACAAGCTCCTACAATGAGCAGTTCTTC. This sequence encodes CASSAPGTSSYNEQFF.

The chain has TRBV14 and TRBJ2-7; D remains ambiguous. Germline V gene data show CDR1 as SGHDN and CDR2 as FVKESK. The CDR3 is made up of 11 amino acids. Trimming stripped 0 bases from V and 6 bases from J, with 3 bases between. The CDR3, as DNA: TGTGCCAGCAGCCAAGACAGCGAGCAGTACTTC. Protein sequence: CASSQDSEQYF. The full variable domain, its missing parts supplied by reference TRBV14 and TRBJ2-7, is EAGVTQFPSHSVIEKGQTVTLRCDPISGHDNLYWYRRVMGKEIKFLLHFVKESKQDESGMPNNRFLAERTGGTYSTLKVQPAELEDSGVYFCASSQDSEQYFGPGTRLTVT.

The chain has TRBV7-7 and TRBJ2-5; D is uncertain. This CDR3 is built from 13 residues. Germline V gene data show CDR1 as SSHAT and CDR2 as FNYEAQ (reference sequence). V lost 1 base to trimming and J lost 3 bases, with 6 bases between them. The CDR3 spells CASSLGSEETQYF. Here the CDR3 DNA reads TGTGCCAGCAGCTTAGGGTCAGAAGAGACCCAGTACTTC.

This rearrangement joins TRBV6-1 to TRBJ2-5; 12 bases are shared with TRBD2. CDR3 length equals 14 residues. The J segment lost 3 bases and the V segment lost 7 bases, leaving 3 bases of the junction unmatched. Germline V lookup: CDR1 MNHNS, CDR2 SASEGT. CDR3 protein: CASIGLAGKETQYF. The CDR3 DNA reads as TGTGCCAGCATTGGACTAGCGGGAAAAGAGACCCAGTACTTC.

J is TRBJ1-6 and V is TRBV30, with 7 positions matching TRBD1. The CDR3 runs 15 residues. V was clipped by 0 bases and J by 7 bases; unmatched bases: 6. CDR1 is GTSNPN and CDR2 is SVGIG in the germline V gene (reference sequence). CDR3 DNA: TGTGCCTGGAGTGTAAGGGGGCCTAGCAATTCACCCCTCCACTTT. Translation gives CAWSVRGPSNSPLHF.

The CDR3 here is CASSYREGEQYF. CDR3 coding DNA: TGTGCCAGCAGCTACAGGGAAGGCGAGCAGTACTTC. The chain carries TRBV7-2 and TRBJ2-7; a weak D match, TRBD1 (6 bases). V was pared by 4 bases and J by 6 bases, with 10 bases between. Germline V gene data show CDR1 as SGHTA and CDR2 as FQGNSA. CDR3 length: 12 amino acids.

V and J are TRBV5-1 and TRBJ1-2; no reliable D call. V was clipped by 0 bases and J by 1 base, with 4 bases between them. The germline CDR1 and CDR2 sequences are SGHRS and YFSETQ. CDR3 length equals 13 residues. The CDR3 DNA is TGCGCCAGCAGCTTGGTCGTTAACTATGGCTACACCTTC. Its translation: CASSLVVNYGYTF.

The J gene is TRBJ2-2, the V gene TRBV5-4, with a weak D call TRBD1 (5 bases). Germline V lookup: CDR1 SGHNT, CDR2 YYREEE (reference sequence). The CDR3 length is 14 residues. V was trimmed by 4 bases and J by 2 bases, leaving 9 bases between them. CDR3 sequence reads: CASSVDSNTGELFF. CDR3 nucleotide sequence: TGTGCCAGCAGCGTTGACAGCAACACCGGGGAGCTGTTTTTT.

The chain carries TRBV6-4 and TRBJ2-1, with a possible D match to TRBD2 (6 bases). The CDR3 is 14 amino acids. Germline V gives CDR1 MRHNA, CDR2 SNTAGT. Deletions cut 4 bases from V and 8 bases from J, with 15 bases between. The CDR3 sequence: CASSGGGGFDEQFF. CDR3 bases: TGTGCCAGCAGTGGGGGTGGGGGGTTCGATGAGCAGTTCTTC.

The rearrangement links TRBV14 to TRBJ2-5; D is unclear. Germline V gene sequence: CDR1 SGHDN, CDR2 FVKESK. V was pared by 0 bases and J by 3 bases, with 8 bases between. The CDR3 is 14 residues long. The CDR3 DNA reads TGTGCCAGCAGCCAAGATTGGCAGGAAGAGACCCAGTACTTC. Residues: CASSQDWQEETQYF.

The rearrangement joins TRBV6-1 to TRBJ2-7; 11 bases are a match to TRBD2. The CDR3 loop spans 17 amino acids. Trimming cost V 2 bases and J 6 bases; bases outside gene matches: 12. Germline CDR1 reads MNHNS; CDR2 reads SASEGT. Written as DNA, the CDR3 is TGTGCCAGCAGTGAACAGCTAGCGGGAGGTGGAGGCTTCGAGCAGTACTTC. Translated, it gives CASSEQLAGGGGFEQYF.

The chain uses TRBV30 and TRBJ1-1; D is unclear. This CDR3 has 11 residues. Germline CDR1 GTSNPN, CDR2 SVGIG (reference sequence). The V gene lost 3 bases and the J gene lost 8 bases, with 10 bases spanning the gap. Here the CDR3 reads CAWSPRFEAFF. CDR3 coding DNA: TGTGCCTGGAGCCCACGGTTCGAAGCTTTCTTT.

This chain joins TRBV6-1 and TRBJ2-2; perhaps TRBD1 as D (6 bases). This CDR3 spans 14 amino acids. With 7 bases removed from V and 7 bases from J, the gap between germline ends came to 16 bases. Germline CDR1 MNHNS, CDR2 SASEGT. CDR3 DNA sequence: TGTGCCAGCACCCTTACAGGGAGTTTCGGGGAGCTGTTTTTT. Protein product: CASTLTGSFGELFF.

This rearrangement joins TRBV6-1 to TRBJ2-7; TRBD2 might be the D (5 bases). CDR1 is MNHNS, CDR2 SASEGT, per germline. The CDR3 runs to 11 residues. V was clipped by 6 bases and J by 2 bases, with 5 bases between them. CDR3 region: CASREAYEQYF. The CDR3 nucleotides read TGTGCCAGCAGGGAGGCCTACGAGCAGTACTTC.

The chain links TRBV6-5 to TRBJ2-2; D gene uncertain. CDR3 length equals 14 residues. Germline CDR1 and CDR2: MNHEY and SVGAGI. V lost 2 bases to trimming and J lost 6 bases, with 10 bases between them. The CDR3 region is CASSYSVGSGELFF. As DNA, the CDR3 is TGTGCCAGCAGTTACAGCGTTGGGTCCGGGGAGCTGTTTTTT.